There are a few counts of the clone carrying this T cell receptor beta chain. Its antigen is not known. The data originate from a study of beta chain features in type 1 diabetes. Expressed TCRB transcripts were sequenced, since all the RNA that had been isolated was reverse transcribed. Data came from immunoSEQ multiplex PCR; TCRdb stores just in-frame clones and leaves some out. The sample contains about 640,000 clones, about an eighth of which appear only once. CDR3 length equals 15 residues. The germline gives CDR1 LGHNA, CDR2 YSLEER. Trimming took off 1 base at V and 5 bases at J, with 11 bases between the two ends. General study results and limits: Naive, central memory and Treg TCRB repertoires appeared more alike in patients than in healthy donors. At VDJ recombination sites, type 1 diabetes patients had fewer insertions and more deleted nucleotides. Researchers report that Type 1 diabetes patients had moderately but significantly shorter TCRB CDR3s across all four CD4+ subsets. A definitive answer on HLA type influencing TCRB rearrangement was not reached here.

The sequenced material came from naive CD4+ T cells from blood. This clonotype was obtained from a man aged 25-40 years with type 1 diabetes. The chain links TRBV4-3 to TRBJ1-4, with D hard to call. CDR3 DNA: TGCGCCAGCAGCCAAGTGCCGGAGACAAATGAAAAACTGTTTTTT. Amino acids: CASSQVPETNEKLFF.